Below are 18 T cell receptor beta chains sequenced from a single sample in a study of T cell responses to AZD1222 COVID-19 vaccine. Data came from immunoSEQ multiplex PCR; TCRdb stores just in-frame clones and leaves some out. The sample contains 100,000 to 150,000 clones, under 90% of which appear only once. Sequencing was performed on peripheral blood, taken on day 0 of AZD1222 vaccination. These receptors all stem from an adult in good health.

This chain uses TRBV10-2 with TRBJ2-3; maybe TRBD1 (6 bases). With 2 bases removed from V and 2 bases from J, the gap between germline ends came to 14 bases. Germline values: CDR1 WSHSY, CDR2 SAAADI. There are 16 residues in the CDR3. The CDR3 reads CASSEDEGEHTDTQYF. DNA for the CDR3: TGCGCCAGCAGTGAGGACGAGGGGGAGCACACAGATACGCAGTATTTT.

The genes are TRBV3-1 (or the pseudogene TRBV3-2) and TRBJ1-3, with D hard to call. From germline, CDR1 is LGHDT and CDR2 YNNKEL (reference sequence). The CDR3 is made up of 15 amino acids. Trimming shortened V by 3 bases and J by 0 bases, and 9 bases separated the two germline ends. This CDR3 is CASSQRRDSGNTIYF. The CDR3 DNA sequence: TGTGCCAGCAGCCAGCGTCGGGACTCTGGAAACACCATATATTTT.

The V gene is TRBV4-1, the J gene TRBJ2-2; D call uncertain. Germline V CDR1 and CDR2: MGHRA, YSYEKL. The ends were cut back, 4 bases at V and 4 bases at J, with 1 base in the middle. The CDR3 length is 11 residues. The CDR3 sequence: CASSRTGELFF. CDR3 DNA sequence: TGCGCCAGCAGCCGCACCGGGGAGCTGTTTTTT.

The chain combines TRBV5-5 with TRBJ1-6; D may be TRBD1 (6 bases). CDR1 and CDR2 from the germline V gene are SGHKS and YYEKEE (reference sequence). This CDR3 has 15 amino acids. The V gene lost 4 bases and the J gene lost 9 bases, with 17 bases spanning the gap. DNA of the CDR3: TGTGCCAGCAGCCGACCGGGACACAAAAGTTCACCCCTCCACTTT. This sequence encodes CASSRPGHKSSPLHF.

The genes are TRBV20-1 and TRBJ2-7; D unclear. CDR1 and CDR2 (germline): DFQATT, SNEGSKA (reference sequence). V shed 3 bases and J shed 4 bases, with 4 bases lying between them. The CDR3 has 10 residues. The CDR3 bases are TGCAGTGCTAGGAGATACGAGCAGTACTTC. This codes for CSARRYEQYF.

This clone was detected only once. The chain employs TRBV28 and TRBJ2-3; 10 nucleotides agree with TRBD2. With 4 bases clipped from V and 6 bases from J, the junction kept 4 bases outside the gene matches. From germline, CDR1 is MDHEN and CDR2 SYDVKM. This CDR3 has 14 amino acids. CDR3 protein: CASSSTSGVDTQYF. The DNA for the CDR3 is TGTGCCAGCAGTTCCACTAGCGGGGTTGATACGCAGTATTTT.

The chain has TRBV14 and TRBJ1-4, with unresolved D. The CDR3 is 13 amino acids. Germline CDR1 reads SGHDN; CDR2 reads FVKESK. Trimming took off 5 bases at V and 1 base at J, with 5 bases between the two ends. The CDR3 nucleotides read TGTGCCAGCAGCTACAAAACTAATGAAAAACTGTTTTTT. It encodes CASSYKTNEKLFF.

V is TRBV2 and J is TRBJ2-7; D may be TRBD2 (6 bases). Deletions cut 2 bases from V and 7 bases from J, with 12 bases between. Germline assignment: CDR1 SNHLY and CDR2 FYNNEI. This CDR3 is 13 amino acids long. CDR3 sequence: CASSESWGDEQYF. The CDR3 region has the DNA TGTGCCAGCAGTGAAAGTTGGGGGGATGAGCAGTACTTC.

CDR3 bases: TGTGCCAGCTCACCGAAGTCAGGGGGCGCCGACAATGAGCAGTTCTTC. Amino acids: CASSPKSGGADNEQFF. The rearrangement uses TRBV18 and TRBJ2-1; TRBD1 matches at 8 bases. The CDR3 totals 16 residues. CDR1 KGHSH and CDR2 LQKENI come from the germline V gene. Trimming at V came to 3 bases and at J to 5 bases, leaving 9 bases not matched to a gene.

This clone was recorded a few times. This chain connects TRBV5-1 to TRBJ2-5, with 7 bases matching TRBD1. Germline CDR1 SGHRS, CDR2 YFSETQ. J gave up 5 bases and V 4 bases, and 8 bases lay outside the gene matches. The CDR3 is 14 residues long. This CDR3 reads CASSRQGEMETQYF. CDR3 bases: TGCGCCAGCAGCCGTCAGGGGGAGATGGAGACCCAGTACTTC.

The genes are TRBV10-3 and TRBJ1-4; D may be TRBD1 (5 bases). Germline V CDR1 and CDR2: ENHRY, SYGVKD. This CDR3 is 15 amino acids long. Trimming took off 0 bases at V and 8 bases at J, with 13 bases between the two ends. For the CDR3, the DNA is TGTGCCATCAGTGAGTCGAGGGGATATGGGGAAAAACTGTTTTTT. Protein: CAISESRGYGEKLFF.

The V gene is TRBV5-1, the J gene TRBJ2-7, with a tentative D call TRBD1 (6 bases). This CDR3 is built from 14 residues. Germline V gene sequence: CDR1 SGHRS, CDR2 YFSETQ. V shed 0 bases and J shed 5 bases, with 12 bases lying between them. Written as DNA, the CDR3 is TGCGCCAGCAGCTTGGACAGGGCATACCACGAGCAGTACTTC. It yields the protein CASSLDRAYHEQYF.

The chain links TRBV20-1 to TRBJ2-7; 16 bases align to TRBD2. CDR3 length: 19 amino acids. J was trimmed by 0 bases and V by 3 bases; bases with no gene match: 11. The germline gives CDR1 DFQATT, CDR2 SNEGSKA (reference sequence). CDR3 sequence (DNA): TGCAGTGCTAGTGGGGCTGGGACTAGCGGGGGGGAATACTCCTACGAGCAGTACTTC. This codes for CSASGAGTSGGEYSYEQYF.

This chain uses TRBV18 with TRBJ1-4; no definite D call. V shed 3 bases and J shed 7 bases, with 6 bases lying between them. Per the germline V gene, CDR1 is KGHSH and CDR2 is LQKENI. The CDR3 spans 12 residues. CDR3 DNA sequence: TGTGCCAGCTCACCGAACGGTGAAAAACTGTTTTTT. This codes for CASSPNGEKLFF.

The chain employs TRBV5-6 and TRBJ2-7; D perhaps matches TRBD1 (5 bases). Per germline, CDR1 SGHDT and CDR2 YYEEEE. CDR3 size: 10 residues. Trimming shortened V by 4 bases and J by 12 bases, and 11 bases separated the two germline ends. In nucleotides, the CDR3 is TGTGCCAGCAGCCCTGAGCAGGGGTACTTC. It translates to CASSPEQGYF.

This rearrangement joins TRBV10-3 to TRBJ2-1; perhaps TRBD1 as D (6 bases). CDR1 and CDR2 (germline): ENHRY, SYGVKD. This CDR3 region has 14 residues. Trimming shortened V by 7 bases and J by 2 bases, and 12 bases separated the two germline ends. CDR3 sequence (DNA): TGTGCCATCAAAAGGACAGATACCTACAATGAGCAGTTCTTC. This translates into CAIKRTDTYNEQFF.

This chain connects TRBV20-1 to TRBJ2-7; D gene uncertain. CDR1 and CDR2 (germline): DFQATT, SNEGSKA (reference sequence). The CDR3 is made up of 11 amino acids. The V gene lost 3 bases and the J gene lost 6 bases, with 9 bases spanning the gap. CDR3 sequence: CSASPEREQYF. Written as DNA, the CDR3 is TGCAGTGCTAGCCCCGAGCGCGAGCAGTACTTC.

V usage is TRBV12-3 or TRBV12-4 and J usage is TRBJ1-5; tentative D call: TRBD1 (5 bases). The V end lost 6 bases, the J end lost 0 bases, and 6 bases lay between the germline ends. This CDR3 has 13 residues. The CDR3 sequence is CASRQDSNQPQHF. The CDR3 nucleotides are TGTGCCAGCAGACAGGATAGCAATCAGCCCCAGCATTTT.